This entry concerns a single TCR beta chain. Its ends do not fully match the called genes, so a read error is possible. An expansion of CD8+CD57+ cells by flow cytometry had been shown in patients chosen for sequencing. This sample is part of a study of CD8+CD57+ T cells in acquired aplastic anemia. The template used for profiling TCR beta VDJ and CDR3 was genomic DNA. One entry per CDR3 protein, called by TCRdb with MiXCR from the reads. The sample lists under 350,000 distinct CDR3 sequences, 56% occurring once. Germline-derived CDR1 and CDR2 are SQVTM and ANQGSEA. This CDR3 has 11 residues. The genes are TRBV29-1 and TRBJ2-7; D is ambiguous. The specimen sequenced was sorted CD4+, CD8+, or CD8+CD57+ T cells (not recorded which) from PBMCs. This clonotype was sampled from a human donor with aplastic anemia. The chain's CDR3 is CSVEDPYEQYF. DNA for the CDR3: TGCAGCGTCGAAGATCCCTACGAGCAGTACTTC.